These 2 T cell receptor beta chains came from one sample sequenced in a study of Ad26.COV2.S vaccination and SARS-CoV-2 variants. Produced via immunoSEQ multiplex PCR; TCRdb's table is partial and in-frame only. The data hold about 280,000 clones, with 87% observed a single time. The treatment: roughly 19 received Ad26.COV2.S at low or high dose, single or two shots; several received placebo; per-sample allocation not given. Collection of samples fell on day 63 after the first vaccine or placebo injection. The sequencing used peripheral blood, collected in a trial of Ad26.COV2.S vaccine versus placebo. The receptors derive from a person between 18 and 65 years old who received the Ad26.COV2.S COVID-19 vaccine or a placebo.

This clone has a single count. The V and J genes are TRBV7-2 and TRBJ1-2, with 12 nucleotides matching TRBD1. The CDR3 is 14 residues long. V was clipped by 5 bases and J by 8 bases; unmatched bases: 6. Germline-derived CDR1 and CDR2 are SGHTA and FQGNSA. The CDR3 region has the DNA TGTGCCAGCAGCCAGGGACAGGGGGCGCGAGGCTACACCTTC. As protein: CASSQGQGARGYTF.

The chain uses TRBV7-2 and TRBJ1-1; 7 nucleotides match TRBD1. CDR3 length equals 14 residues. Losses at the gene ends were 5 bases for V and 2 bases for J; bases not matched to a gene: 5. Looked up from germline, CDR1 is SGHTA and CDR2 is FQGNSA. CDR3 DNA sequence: TGTGCCAGCAGCCTCCGACAGGGAAACACTGAAGCTTTCTTT. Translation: CASSLRQGNTEAFF.